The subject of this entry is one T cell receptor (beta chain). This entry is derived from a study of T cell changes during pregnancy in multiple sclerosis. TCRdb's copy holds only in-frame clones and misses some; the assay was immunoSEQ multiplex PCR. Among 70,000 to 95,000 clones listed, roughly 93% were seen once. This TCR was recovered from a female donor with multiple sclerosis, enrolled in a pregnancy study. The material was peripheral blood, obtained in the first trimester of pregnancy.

The CDR3 bases are TGTGCCAGCAGCTTCGGACAGTACGAGCAGTACTTC. It codes for CASSFGQYEQYF. The genes are TRBV7-9 and TRBJ2-7; D possibly corresponds to TRBD1 (6 bases). The V end was cut by 3 bases, the J end by 4 bases, with 7 bases between. From germline, CDR1 is SEHNR and CDR2 FQNEAQ (reference sequence). This CDR3 comprises 12 residues.